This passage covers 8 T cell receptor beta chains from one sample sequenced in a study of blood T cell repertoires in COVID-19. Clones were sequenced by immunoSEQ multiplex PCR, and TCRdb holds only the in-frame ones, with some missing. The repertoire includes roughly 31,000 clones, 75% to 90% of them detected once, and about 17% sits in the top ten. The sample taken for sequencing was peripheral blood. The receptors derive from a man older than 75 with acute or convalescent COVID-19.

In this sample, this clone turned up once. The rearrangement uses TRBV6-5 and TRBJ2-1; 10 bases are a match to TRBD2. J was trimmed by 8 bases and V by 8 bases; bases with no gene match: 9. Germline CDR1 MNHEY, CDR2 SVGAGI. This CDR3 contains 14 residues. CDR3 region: CASYRAGGVDEQFF. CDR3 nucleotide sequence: TGTGCCAGCTACAGAGCGGGGGGGGTCGATGAGCAGTTCTTC.

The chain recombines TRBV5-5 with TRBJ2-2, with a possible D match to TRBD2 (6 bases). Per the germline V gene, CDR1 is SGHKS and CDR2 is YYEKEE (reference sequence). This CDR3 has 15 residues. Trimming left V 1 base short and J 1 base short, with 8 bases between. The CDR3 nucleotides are TGTGCCAGCAGCTTGTTTAGCGGGAACACCGGGGAGCTGTTTTTT. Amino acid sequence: CASSLFSGNTGELFF.

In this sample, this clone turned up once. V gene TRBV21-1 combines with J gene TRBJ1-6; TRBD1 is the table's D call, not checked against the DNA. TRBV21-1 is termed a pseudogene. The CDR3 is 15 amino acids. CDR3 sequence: CASSNPDSYNSPLHF. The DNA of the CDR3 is TGTGCCAGCAGCAACCCGGACAGCTATAATTCACCCCTCCACTTT.

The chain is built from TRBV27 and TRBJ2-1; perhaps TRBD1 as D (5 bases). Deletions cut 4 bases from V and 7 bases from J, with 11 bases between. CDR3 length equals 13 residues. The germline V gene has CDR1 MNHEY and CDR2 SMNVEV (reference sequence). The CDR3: CASSYAGRNEQFF. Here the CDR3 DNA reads TGTGCCAGCAGTTACGCAGGGCGAAATGAGCAGTTCTTC.

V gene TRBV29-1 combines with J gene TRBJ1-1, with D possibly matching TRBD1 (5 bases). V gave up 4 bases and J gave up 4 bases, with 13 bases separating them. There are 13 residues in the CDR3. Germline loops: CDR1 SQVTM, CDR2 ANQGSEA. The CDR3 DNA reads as TGCAGCGTTGCCCCGGGGGGAGTCACTGAAGCTTTCTTT. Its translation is CSVAPGGVTEAFF.

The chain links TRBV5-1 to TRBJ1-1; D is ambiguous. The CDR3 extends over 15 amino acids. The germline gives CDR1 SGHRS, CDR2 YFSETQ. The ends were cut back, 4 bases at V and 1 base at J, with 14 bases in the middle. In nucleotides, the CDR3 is TGCGCCAGCAGCCGTTTTTCGCAGGAGAACACTGAAGCTTTCTTT. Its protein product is CASSRFSQENTEAFF.

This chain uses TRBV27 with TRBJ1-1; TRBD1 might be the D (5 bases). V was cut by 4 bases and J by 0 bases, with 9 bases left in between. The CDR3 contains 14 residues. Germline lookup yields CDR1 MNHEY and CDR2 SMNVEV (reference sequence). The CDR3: CASSSAGLNTEAFF. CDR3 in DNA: TGTGCCAGCAGTTCGGCAGGGTTGAACACTGAAGCTTTCTTT.

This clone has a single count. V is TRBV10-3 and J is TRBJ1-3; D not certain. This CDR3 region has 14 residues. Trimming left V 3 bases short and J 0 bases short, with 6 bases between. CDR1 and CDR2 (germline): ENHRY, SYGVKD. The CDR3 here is CAISDLRSGNTIYF. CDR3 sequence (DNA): TGTGCCATCAGTGATCTCCGCTCTGGAAACACCATATATTTT.